The 7 T cell receptor beta chains reported below all come from one sample, sequenced in a study of T-cell memory formation after mild COVID-19. Using its own MiXCR run on the 5' RACE reads, TCRdb lists one record per CDR3 protein. The sample gives 57,000 or so distinct CDR3 sequences, around 10% of which show up once; around 1.1% is in the top ten. The sample was PBMCs or a T cell subset sorted from them (not recorded which). These receptors were obtained from a young man who had mild COVID-19 (a few samples of this study predate the infection). Cell type and time point are not known.

This clonotype was seen ten or more times. The V and J genes are TRBV4-1 and TRBJ2-1; 13 bases align to TRBD2. Germline V lookup: CDR1 MGHRA, CDR2 YSYEKL. The CDR3 runs 16 residues. V lost 0 bases to trimming and J lost 8 bases; unmatched junction nucleotides: 4. The CDR3 coding sequence is TGCGCCAGCAGCCAAGAAATACTAGCGGGGGGGTATGAGCAGTTCTTC. Amino acid sequence: CASSQEILAGGYEQFF.

In this sample, this clonotype turned up many times. This chain connects TRBV6-2 or TRBV6-3 to TRBJ2-5; D not certain. Germline loops: CDR1 MNHEY, CDR2 SVGEGT. This CDR3 is 15 amino acids long. Trimming pared 2 bases from V and 5 bases from J, leaving 15 bases between. The CDR3 loop reads CASSYPRQFGETQYF. The CDR3 coding sequence is TGTGCCAGCAGTTACCCAAGACAATTCGGGGAGACCCAGTACTTC.

This clonotype has just a few counts. The gene calls are TRBV4-2 and TRBJ2-4, with 8 bases that match TRBD2. This CDR3 has 14 amino acids. Losses at the gene ends were 1 base for V and 8 bases for J; bases not matched to a gene: 4. Germline loops: CDR1 LGHNA, CDR2 YNFKEQ. The CDR3 nucleotides read TGTGCCAGCAGCCAAGGGGCAGCGGGAGACATTCAGTACTTC. The encoded protein is CASSQGAAGDIQYF.

This clonotype was observed at least ten times. The chain has TRBV7-2 and TRBJ1-2, with D unclear. The CDR3 extends over 13 amino acids. The V gene's germline CDR1 is SGHTA and CDR2 FQGNSA. Deletions cut 2 bases from V and 8 bases from J, with 12 bases between. Written as DNA, the CDR3 is TGTGCCAGCAGCTTATTTGAGGGCGGAGGCTACACCTTC. Translation gives CASSLFEGGGYTF.

This clonotype was observed many times. The chain couples TRBV9 to TRBJ2-2; D is ambiguous. V shed 4 bases and J shed 1 base, with 8 bases lying between them. This CDR3 comprises 14 residues. Looked up from germline, CDR1 is SGDLS and CDR2 is YYNGEE. The CDR3 region is CASSPRGNTGELFF. DNA for the CDR3: TGTGCCAGCAGCCCCCGTGGGAACACCGGGGAGCTGTTTTTT.

The chain links TRBV6-1 to TRBJ2-7; a possible D gene is TRBD1 (5 bases). The CDR3 contains 14 residues. Trimming pared 6 bases from V and 3 bases from J, leaving 15 bases between. The germline gives CDR1 MNHNS, CDR2 SASEGT. This CDR3 is CASRVAGKSYEQYV. In DNA, the CDR3 is TGTGCCAGCAGGGTGGCAGGGAAAAGCTACGAGCAGTACGTC.

A few counts support this clonotype. V is TRBV7-9 and J is TRBJ2-6; D tentatively fits TRBD1 or TRBD2 (5 bases each). The CDR3 loop spans 15 amino acids. The V end was cut by 5 bases, the J end by 11 bases, with 19 bases between. Germline assignment: CDR1 SEHNR and CDR2 FQNEAQ (reference sequence). The CDR3 here is CASSAAGALGDVLTF. The DNA of the CDR3 is TGTGCCAGCAGCGCAGCCGGGGCACTCGGCGACGTCCTGACTTTC.